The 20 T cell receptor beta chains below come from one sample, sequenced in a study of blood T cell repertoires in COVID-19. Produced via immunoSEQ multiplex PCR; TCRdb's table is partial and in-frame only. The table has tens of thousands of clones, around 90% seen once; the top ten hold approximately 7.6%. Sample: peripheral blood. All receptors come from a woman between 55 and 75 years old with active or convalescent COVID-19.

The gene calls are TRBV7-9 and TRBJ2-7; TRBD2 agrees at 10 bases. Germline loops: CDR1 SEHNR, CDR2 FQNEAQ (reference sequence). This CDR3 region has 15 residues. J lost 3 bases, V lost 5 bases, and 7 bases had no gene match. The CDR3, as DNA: TGTGCCAGCAGCCCCAGCGGGAGGGTGGGCTACGAGCAGTACTTC. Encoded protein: CASSPSGRVGYEQYF.

CDR3 protein: CASSLLAGGSYEQYF. CDR3 bases: TGTGCCAGCAGCCTACTAGCGGGGGGTTCCTACGAGCAGTACTTC. This chain uses TRBV2 with TRBJ2-7; 12 nucleotides agree with TRBD2. CDR3 length: 15 residues. The germline V gene encodes CDR1 SNHLY and CDR2 FYNNEI. After removal of 6 bases from V and 1 base from J, the junction contained 4 bases not matched to a gene.

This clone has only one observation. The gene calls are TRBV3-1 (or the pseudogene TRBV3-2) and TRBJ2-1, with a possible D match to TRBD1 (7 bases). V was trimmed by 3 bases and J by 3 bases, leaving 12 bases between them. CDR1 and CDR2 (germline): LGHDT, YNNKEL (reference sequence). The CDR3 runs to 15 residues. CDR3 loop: CASSQEGQYYNEQFF. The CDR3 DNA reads TGTGCCAGCAGCCAGGAGGGACAGTACTACAATGAGCAGTTCTTC.

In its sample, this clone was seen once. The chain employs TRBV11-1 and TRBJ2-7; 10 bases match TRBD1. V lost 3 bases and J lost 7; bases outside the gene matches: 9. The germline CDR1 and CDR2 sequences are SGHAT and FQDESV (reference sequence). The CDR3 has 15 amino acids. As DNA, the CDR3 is TGTGCCAGCAGCTTGTACGACAGGGGGCGCGGGGAGCAGTACTTC. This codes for CASSLYDRGRGEQYF.

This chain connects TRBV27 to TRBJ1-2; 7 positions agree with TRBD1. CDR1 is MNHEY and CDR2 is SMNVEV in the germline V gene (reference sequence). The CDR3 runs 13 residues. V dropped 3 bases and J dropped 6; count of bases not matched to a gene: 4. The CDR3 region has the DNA TGTGCCAGCAGTTTCAGGGGGAGGAATGGCTACACCTTC. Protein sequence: CASSFRGRNGYTF.

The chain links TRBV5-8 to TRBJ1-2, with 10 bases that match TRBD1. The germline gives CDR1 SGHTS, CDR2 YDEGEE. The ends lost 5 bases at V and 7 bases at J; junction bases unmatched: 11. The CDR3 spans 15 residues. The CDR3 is CASRLRTGGFGGYTF. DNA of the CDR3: TGTGCCAGCAGACTCAGGACAGGGGGATTTGGTGGCTACACCTTC.

In DNA, the CDR3 is TGCGCCAGCAGTGAAGGGGAAGAGACCCAGTACTTC. It specifies CASSEGEETQYF. This chain connects TRBV10-1 to TRBJ2-5; possible D gene TRBD1, 5 bases. This CDR3 comprises 12 residues. Germline V gene data show CDR1 as WNHNN and CDR2 as SYGVQD (reference sequence). The V end was cut by 3 bases, the J end by 3 bases, with 5 bases between.

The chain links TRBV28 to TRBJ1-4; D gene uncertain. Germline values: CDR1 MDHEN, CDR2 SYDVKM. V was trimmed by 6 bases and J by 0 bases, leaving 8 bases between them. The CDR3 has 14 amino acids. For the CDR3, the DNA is TGTGCCAGCAGCCCACAACCAACTAATGAAAAACTGTTTTTT. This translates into CASSPQPTNEKLFF.

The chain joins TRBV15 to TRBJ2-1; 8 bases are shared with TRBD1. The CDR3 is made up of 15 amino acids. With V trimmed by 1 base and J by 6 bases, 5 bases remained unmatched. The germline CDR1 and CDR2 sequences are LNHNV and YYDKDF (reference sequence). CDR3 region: CATSRVGTGSNEQFF. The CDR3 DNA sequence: TGTGCCACCAGCAGAGTAGGGACAGGAAGCAATGAGCAGTTCTTC.

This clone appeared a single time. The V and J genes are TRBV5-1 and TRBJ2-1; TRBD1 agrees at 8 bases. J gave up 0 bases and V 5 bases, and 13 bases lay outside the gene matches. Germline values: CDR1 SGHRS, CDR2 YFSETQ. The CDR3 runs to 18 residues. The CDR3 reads CASRRSGTGLSSYNEQFF. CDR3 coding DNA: TGCGCCAGCAGGCGCTCCGGGACAGGCCTTAGCTCCTACAATGAGCAGTTCTTC.

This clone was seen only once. The CDR3 is CASTQAGGLQETQYF. The CDR3 region has the DNA TGTGCCAGCACCCAGGCAGGGGGTCTTCAAGAGACCCAGTACTTC. V and J are TRBV6-1 and TRBJ2-5; 7 bases are a match to TRBD1. Germline V gene sequence: CDR1 MNHNS, CDR2 SASEGT. This CDR3 contains 15 residues. V shed 7 bases, J shed 2 bases, and the junction held 10 bases outside the gene matches.

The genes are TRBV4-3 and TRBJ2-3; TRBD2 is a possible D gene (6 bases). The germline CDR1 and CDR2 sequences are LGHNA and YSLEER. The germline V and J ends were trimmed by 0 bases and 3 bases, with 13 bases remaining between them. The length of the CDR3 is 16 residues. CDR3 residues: CASSQERSGYTDTQYF. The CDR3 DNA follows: TGCGCCAGCAGCCAAGAGAGGAGCGGGTATACAGATACGCAGTATTTT.

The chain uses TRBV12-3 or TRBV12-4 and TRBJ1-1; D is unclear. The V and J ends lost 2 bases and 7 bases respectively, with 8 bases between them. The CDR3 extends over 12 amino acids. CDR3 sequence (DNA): TGTGCCAGCAGTTTAATTACATTTGAAGCTTTCTTT. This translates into CASSLITFEAFF.

The CDR3 reads CASTLAGRETQYF. The CDR3 coding sequence is TGTGCCAGCACCCTAGCGGGAAGAGAGACCCAGTACTTC. The chain has TRBV28 and TRBJ2-5, with 9 bases matching TRBD2. Germline V CDR1 and CDR2: MDHEN, SYDVKM. The CDR3 is made up of 13 amino acids. Germline trimming cut 7 bases from V and 4 bases from J; bases unmatched to any gene: 4. The entire variable domain, with the rest obtained from reference TRBV28 and TRBJ2-5, is as follows: DVKVTQSSRYLVKRTGEKVFLECVQDMDHENMFWYRQDPGLGLRLIYFSYDVKMKEKGDIPEGYSVSREKKERFSLILESASTNQTSMYLCASTLAGRETQYFGPGTRLLVL.

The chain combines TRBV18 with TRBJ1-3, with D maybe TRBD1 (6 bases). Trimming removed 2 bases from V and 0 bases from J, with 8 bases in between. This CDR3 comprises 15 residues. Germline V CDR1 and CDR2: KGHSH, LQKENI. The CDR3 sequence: CASSPTDSSGNTIYF. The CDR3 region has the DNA TGTGCCAGCTCACCAACGGACAGCTCTGGAAACACCATATATTTT.

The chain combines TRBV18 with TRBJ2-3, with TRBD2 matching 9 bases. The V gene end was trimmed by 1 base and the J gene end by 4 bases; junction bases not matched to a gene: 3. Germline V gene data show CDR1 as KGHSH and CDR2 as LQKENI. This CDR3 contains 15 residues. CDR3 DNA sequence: TGTGCCAGCTCACCACTAGCGGGAGTAGCAGATACGCAGTATTTT. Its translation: CASSPLAGVADTQYF.

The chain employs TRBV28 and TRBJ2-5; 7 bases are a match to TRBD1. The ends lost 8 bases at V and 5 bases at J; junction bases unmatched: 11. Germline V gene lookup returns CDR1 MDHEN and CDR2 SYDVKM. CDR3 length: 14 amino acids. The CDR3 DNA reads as TGTGCCAGCTCCGGGTCGACAGGGCAGGAGACCCAGTACTTC. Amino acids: CASSGSTGQETQYF.

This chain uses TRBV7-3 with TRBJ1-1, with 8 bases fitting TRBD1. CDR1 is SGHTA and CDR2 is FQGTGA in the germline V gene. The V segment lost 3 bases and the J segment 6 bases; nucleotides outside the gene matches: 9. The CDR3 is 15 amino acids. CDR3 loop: CASSFIRGLYPEAFF. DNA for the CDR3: TGTGCCAGCAGCTTTATCAGGGGGCTGTACCCTGAAGCTTTCTTT.

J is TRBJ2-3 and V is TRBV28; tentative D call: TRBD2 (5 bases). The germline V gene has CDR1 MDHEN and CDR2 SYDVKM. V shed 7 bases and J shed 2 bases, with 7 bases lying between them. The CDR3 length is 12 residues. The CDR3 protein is CASTGFTDTQYF. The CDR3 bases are TGTGCCAGCACGGGATTCACAGATACGCAGTATTTT.

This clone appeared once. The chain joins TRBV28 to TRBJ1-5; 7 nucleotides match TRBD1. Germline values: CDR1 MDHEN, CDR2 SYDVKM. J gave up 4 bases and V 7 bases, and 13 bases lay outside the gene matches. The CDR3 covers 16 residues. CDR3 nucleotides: TGTGCCAGCAACCTATCAGACAGGGACGTAAATCAGCCCCAGCATTTT. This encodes CASNLSDRDVNQPQHF.